This T cell receptor (beta chain) derives from a study of blood T cell repertoires in COVID-19 (dated by TCRdb to between 2020 and 2021). About the study as a whole: The collaborator samples originated in the United States, Italy and Spain and spanned the acute and convalescent phases of COVID-19. The material from the prospective study consisted of cDNA or gDNA derived from T cells, B-cell-depleted T cells, or PBMCs. Deeply sampled blood TCRbeta repertoires from subjects exposed to, actively infected with, or recovered from COVID-19 were included in the dataset. The repertoires were made available in a free public database intended to serve as a resource for research on the immune response to SARS-CoV-2. The samples were drawn from two sources: the first 160 participants of the ongoing ImmuneRACE study, and about 1,300 subjects contributed by 6 global collaborators. The sample metadata nearly always contained a de-identified subject ID, COVID-19 status, age in years and sex. Where HLA class I and class II types were available, the types were taken from metadata supplied by the sample provider, not from assay-based typing.

A second Seattle source provided samples from volunteer blood donors who had recovered from COVID-19. The collaborating institutions used their own protocols to collect whole blood in K2EDTA tubes. Collaborator samples were shipped for TCRbeta analysis as frozen whole blood, isolated PBMCs, or DNA extracted from either sample type. CDR1 and CDR2 are drawn from the germline V gene: SGHTA, FQGNSA. There are 16 amino acids in the CDR3, from cysteine to phenylalanine inclusive. Only the CDR3 part of the read is kept: 48 bases, read in frame from the first base. Study-wide findings and limitations: Clinical and demographic metadata were provided uncurated, with the amount varying by source and participant.

In the case of this clone: The specificity of this receptor is unknown. The junction shows a germline mismatch at one end, possibly a read error.

TCRbeta CDR3 regions were amplified from genomic DNA using the immunoSEQ Assay, a bias-controlled multiplex PCR. The published analysis was carried out like this. The number of nucleated cells in each sample was estimated from the amplification of reference gene primers within the assay. To quantify the absolute abundance of each unique TCRbeta CDR3 rearrangement, sequence reads were collapsed and filtered. For each sample, productive Simpson clonality was calculated as the square root of Simpson's diversity index over productive rearrangements. This is the immuneACCESS table as TCRdb keeps it, with only in-frame sequences that have V and J called. A part of the clones is gone; compared with another copy, unresolved V genes explain less than half, and the rest is unexplained. V and J calls and clone size follow that table, whereas D and trimming were derived from the DNA. Within this sample are roughly 200,000 clones, with around 85% of them counted one time only. The leading ten clones occupy roughly 14% of the sample.

The receptor was isolated from a man between 45 and 60 years old who had recovered from COVID-19. The rearrangement joined TRBV7-2 to TRBJ2-1; 11 bases in between match TRBD2. The sample consisted of peripheral blood. In nucleotide form, the sequence is TGTGCCAGCAGCATAGCCGGGACTAGCGGTAACAATGAGCAGTTCTTC. It is translated as CASSIAGTSGNNEQFF.